This T cell receptor beta chain was observed in a study of T cell repertoires in cytomegalovirus infection. General study findings and limits: Carriers of CMV plus the relevant HLA were identified by cumulative public TCR beta family frequency. The response measured ex vivo was dominated by TCR beta clonotypes (HLA-C-restricted and CMV-specific).

This CDR3 spans 16 amino acids. CDR1 and CDR2 from the germline V gene are MNHNY and SVGAGI (reference sequence). This clonotype appeared many times. The antigen remains unidentified. A read error may account for a junction end that differs from germline. TCRdb recomputed calls from the reads with MiXCR, one row per CDR3 protein. The table lists roughly 120,000 distinct CDR3 sequences, around 31% of them singletons. Sequences were derived from CD8+ T cells from cultured PBMCs, sampled from culture after CMV antigen stimulation. This TCR was recovered from a human donor in good health (CMV status not recorded). Some clones in this sample may be carry-over from other donors' samples. The chain is built from TRBV6-6 and TRBJ1-1; TRBD1 is a possible D gene (5 bases). The CDR3 DNA is TGTGCCAGCAGTTACGGGGCAGGGCGCCTGAACAATGAAGCTTTCTTT. Encoded protein: CASSYGAGRLNNEAFF.